This TCR beta chain was found in a study of cytomegalovirus exposure and HLA in healthy donors. Across the whole study: The approximately 120 validation repertoires, a later analysis reported, used the same platform as the roughly 660 repertoires from the first cohort.

This clone was seen once. This CDR3 has 12 residues. V was pared by 8 bases and J by 4 bases, with 9 bases between. Germline loops: CDR1 MNHEY, CDR2 SVGAGI. Libraries were prepared by immunoSEQ multiplex PCR; TCRdb keeps only in-frame clonotypes and omits some of them. The sample yields around 130,000 clones, under 90% seen once. The V gene is TRBV6-5, the J gene TRBJ1-3; D may be TRBD1 (6 bases). This sequence was found in a man aged 25-45 years in good health and CMV-seronegative. Input material: PBMCs. In nucleotides, the CDR3 is TGTGCCAGCGAAGGGACAGGAAACACCATATATTTT. This translates into CASEGTGNTIYF.